Given below is one T cell receptor beta chain in context. The target antigen is unknown. The sample is drawn from a study of T-cell memory formation after mild COVID-19. Broader study findings: Pre-infection memory carried some responding clones, suggesting that cross-reactive memory joined. Contracting clones from day 15 to 85 had balanced CD4/CD8; later expanders favoured CD4+.

Trimming left V 8 bases short and J 13 bases short, with 21 bases between. The CDR3 extends over 14 amino acids. In germline, CDR1 is LGHNA, CDR2 YSLEER. TCRdb used MiXCR to reprocess the 5' RACE reads, holding one entry per CDR3 protein. The profile shows around 50,000 distinct CDR3 sequences, roughly a quarter of them singletons. Specimen: PBMCs or a T cell subset sorted from them (not recorded which). This clonotype was sampled from a man aged 18 to 35 who had mild COVID-19 (a few samples of this study predate the infection). Cell type and time point are not known. This chain joins TRBV4-3 and TRBJ1-6, with TRBD1 as a possible D gene (5 bases). CDR3 protein: CASGITASGGPLHF. The CDR3 DNA is TGCGCCAGCGGTATTACAGCCTCCGGGGGGCCCCTCCACTTT.